This TCR beta chain was sequenced during a study of tumor and adjacent non-tumor tissue in lung cancer. Across the study: Patients comprised about a dozen adenocarcinoma, a couple of squamous cell carcinoma and 1 small cell lung cancer. General study results and limits: TCR diversity was significantly greater in tumor than normal lung tissue.

RNA was extracted from bulk tissue without any cell sorting. This clonotype was counted many times. Its target is unknown. The CDR3 totals 14 residues. Trimming cost V 6 bases and J 10 bases, with 16 bases left between them. Germline V CDR1 and CDR2: MNHNY, SVGAGI (reference sequence). A modified ARM-PCR protocol with three rounds of nested PCR amplified TCRbeta. From the multiplex PCR reads, TCRdb called clonotypes with MiXCR, one entry per CDR3 protein. The sample carries approximately 130,000 distinct CDR3 sequences, approximately 71% recorded once. The specimen was lung tumor tissue. This clonotype was sampled from a man aged 25-40 years with non-small cell lung cancer. J is TRBJ1-6 and V is TRBV6-6; the D gene is possibly TRBD1 (5 bases). CDR3 nucleotide sequence: TGTGCCAGCAGCATAGGGTCCGGGGCCTCACCCCTCCACTTT. Amino acid sequence: CASSIGSGASPLHF.